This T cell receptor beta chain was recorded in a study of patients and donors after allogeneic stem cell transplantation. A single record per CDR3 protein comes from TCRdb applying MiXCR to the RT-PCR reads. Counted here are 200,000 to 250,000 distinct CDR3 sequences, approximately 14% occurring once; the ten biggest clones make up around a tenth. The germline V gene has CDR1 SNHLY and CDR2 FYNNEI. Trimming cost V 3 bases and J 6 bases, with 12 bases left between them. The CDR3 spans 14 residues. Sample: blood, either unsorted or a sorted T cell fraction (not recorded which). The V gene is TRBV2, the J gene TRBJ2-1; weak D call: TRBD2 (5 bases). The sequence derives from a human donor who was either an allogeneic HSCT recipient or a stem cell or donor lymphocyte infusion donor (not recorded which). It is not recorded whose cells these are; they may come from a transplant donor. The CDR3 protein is CASSETTRGNEQFF. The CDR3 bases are TGTGCCAGCAGTGAGACCACTAGAGGCAATGAGCAGTTCTTC.